The 27 T cell receptor beta chains below all came from one sample that was sequenced in a study of T-cell memory formation after mild COVID-19. In TCRdb, the 5' RACE reads were re-called with MiXCR into one record per CDR3 protein. The data contain about 430,000 distinct CDR3 sequences, 20% to 25% of them singletons. Sequences were obtained from PBMCs or a T cell subset sorted from them (not recorded which). The origin of the receptors is an adult woman who had mild COVID-19 (a few samples of this study predate the infection). Cell type and time point are not known.

This clonotype was detected only a few times. V and J are TRBV18 and TRBJ2-1; 9 positions agree with TRBD2. The CDR3 contains 16 residues. After removal of 1 base from V and 7 bases from J, the junction contained 8 bases not matched to a gene. The V gene's germline CDR1 is KGHSH and CDR2 LQKENI. In nucleotides, the CDR3 is TGTGCCAGCTCACCACTCGCGGGAGGGCCAAGAAATGAGCAGTTCTTC. It codes for CASSPLAGGPRNEQFF. Combining the CDR3 with reference TRBV18 and TRBJ2-1 gives the whole variable domain NAGVMQNPRHLVRRRGQEARLRCSPMKGHSHVYWYRQLPEEGLKFMVYLQKENIIDESGMPKERFSAEFPKEGPSILRIQQVVRGDSAAYFCASSPLAGGPRNEQFFGPGTRLTVL.

This chain connects TRBV20-1 to TRBJ2-7; D not certain. From germline, CDR1 is DFQATT and CDR2 SNEGSKA (reference sequence). The length of the CDR3 is 13 residues. V lost 0 bases, J lost 2 bases, and 8 bases lay in between. For the CDR3, the DNA is TGCAGTGCTAGAGATACAAGGACCTACGAGCAGTACTTC. Its protein is CSARDTRTYEQYF.

This clonotype was seen a few times. The chain has TRBV18 and TRBJ2-5; 8 bases match TRBD1. Germline CDR1 is KGHSH and CDR2 is LQKENI. This CDR3 comprises 15 residues. With V trimmed by 2 bases and J by 1 base, 3 bases remained unmatched. CDR3 coding DNA: TGTGCCAGCTCACCAGAGGACAGGGCCCAAGAGACCCAGTACTTC. Encoded protein: CASSPEDRAQETQYF.

This clonotype appeared a few times. The V and J genes are TRBV3-1 and TRBJ2-1; 9 nucleotides align to TRBD1. Germline V gene sequence: CDR1 LGHDT, CDR2 YNNKEL (reference sequence). The CDR3 sequence is 17 residues long. The V gene end was trimmed by 4 bases and the J gene end by 5 bases; junction bases not matched to a gene: 12. The CDR3 sequence is CASSLAGQGWRDNEQFF. The DNA of the CDR3 is TGTGCCAGCAGCCTCGCGGGACAGGGATGGAGGGACAATGAGCAGTTCTTC.

This clonotype came up a few times. DNA of the CDR3: TGCAGCGCCCTGTCCGGGACGACGAACACCGGGGAGCTGTTTTTT. This gives the protein CSALSGTTNTGELFF. The rearrangement uses TRBV29-1 and TRBJ2-2, with D perhaps matching TRBD1 or TRBD2 (5 bases each). Germline V gives CDR1 SQVTM, CDR2 ANQGSEA. The ends were cut back, 7 bases at V and 0 bases at J, with 15 bases in the middle. This CDR3 comprises 15 residues.

The chain combines TRBV6-1 with TRBJ1-2; 10 bases are a match to TRBD1. The CDR3 loop spans 15 amino acids. Germline V gives CDR1 MNHNS, CDR2 SASEGT. Trimming cost V 5 bases and J 4 bases; bases outside gene matches: 7. CDR3 DNA: TGTGCCAGCAGTTCCCGGGACAGGGGAGCCTATGGCTACACCTTC. Amino acid sequence: CASSSRDRGAYGYTF.

This clonotype turned up a few times. V is TRBV20-1 and J is TRBJ2-3, with TRBD2 as a possible D gene (5 bases). V was shortened by 0 bases and J by 2 bases, with 12 bases between the two germline ends. In germline, CDR1 is DFQATT, CDR2 SNEGSKA (reference sequence). The CDR3 is made up of 15 amino acids. The CDR3: CSARDSTGNTDTQYF. CDR3 DNA: TGCAGTGCTAGAGATTCGACCGGGAACACAGATACGCAGTATTTT.

There are a few counts of this clonotype. This rearrangement joins TRBV7-9 to TRBJ1-1; maybe TRBD1 (6 bases). The germline V gene encodes CDR1 SEHNR and CDR2 FQNEAQ (reference sequence). Trimming cost V 5 bases and J 5 bases, with 15 bases left between them. CDR3 length: 14 amino acids. CDR3 DNA sequence: TGTGCCAGCAGCCCGCCAGGACAGAGGACTGAAGCTTTCTTT. It specifies CASSPPGQRTEAFF.

The chain recombines TRBV11-3 with TRBJ2-5; 14 bases agree with TRBD2. The CDR3 is 17 amino acids. V trimming: 5 bases; J trimming: 5 bases; junction bases outside the gene matches: 10. Per germline, CDR1 SGHNT and CDR2 YENEEA. DNA of the CDR3: TGTGCCAGCAGCAAGGGACTAGCGGGAGCCCGGTGGGAGACCCAGTACTTC. It yields the protein CASSKGLAGARWETQYF.

This clonotype was observed a handful of times. One junction end disagrees with the germline gene, perhaps due to a read error. This chain joins TRBV5-1 and TRBJ1-6; 9 bases fit TRBD1. This CDR3 is built from 16 residues. CDR1 and CDR2 (germline): SGHRS, YFSETQ. CDR3 protein: CASRLDRGARNSPLHF. The CDR3 DNA sequence: TGCGCCAGCAGGTTGGACAGGGGCGCACGGAATTCACCCCTCCACTTT.

This clonotype was seen only a few times. This chain connects TRBV7-9 to TRBJ2-1; 7 bases are shared with TRBD1. The CDR3 length is 16 residues. Germline V lookup: CDR1 SEHNR, CDR2 FQNEAQ (reference sequence). Trimming removed 7 bases from V and 0 bases from J; junction bases left unmatched: 9. CDR3 amino acids: CASTPKDRSSYNEQFF. The CDR3 bases are TGTGCCAGCACCCCGAAGGACAGGAGCTCCTACAATGAGCAGTTCTTC.

The rearrangement links TRBV29-1 to TRBJ1-2; D is possibly TRBD1 (5 bases). The CDR3 is 16 amino acids. Germline CDR1 reads SQVTM; CDR2 reads ANQGSEA. V lost 2 bases, J lost 6 bases, and 22 bases lay in between. The DNA for the CDR3 is TGCAGCGTTGAACTTCCAGGGTCCCCCCTTAATGATGGCTACACCTTC. This sequence encodes CSVELPGSPLNDGYTF.

This clonotype has only a few counts. The genes are TRBV30 and TRBJ2-2, with TRBD2 matching 8 bases. Germline assignment: CDR1 GTSNPN and CDR2 SVGIG (reference sequence). With 4 bases clipped from V and 7 bases from J, the junction kept 11 bases outside the gene matches. The CDR3 totals 15 residues. In DNA form, the CDR3 reads TGTGCCTGGAAGACTAGCGCGCTACTTCGCGGGGAGCTGTTTTTT. It is translated as CAWKTSALLRGELFF.

This clonotype has only a few counts. The chain joins TRBV7-2 to TRBJ1-2; possible D gene TRBD1, 6 bases. The CDR3 covers 17 residues. CDR1 is SGHTA, CDR2 FQGNSA, per germline. V was trimmed by 5 bases and J by 2 bases, leaving 21 bases between them. In nucleotides, the CDR3 is TGTGCCAGCAGCGGCCTATCCCCGGGACACCAAAACTATGGCTACACCTTC. It is translated as CASSGLSPGHQNYGYTF.

The table lists this clonotype with a few counts. The chain employs TRBV12-3 or TRBV12-4 and TRBJ2-5; possible D gene TRBD1, 5 bases. Trimming removed 5 bases from V and 3 bases from J, with 10 bases in between. This CDR3 contains 13 residues. The DNA of the CDR3 is TGTGCCAGCAGTGTTCAGGGAAAAGAGACCCAGTACTTC. Its protein is CASSVQGKETQYF.

The rearrangement links TRBV20-1 to TRBJ2-7; D ambiguous. Germline CDR1 DFQATT, CDR2 SNEGSKA (reference sequence). The CDR3 totals 15 residues. Trimming shortened V by 0 bases and J by 0 bases, and 12 bases separated the two germline ends. CDR3 sequence (DNA): TGCAGTGCTAGAGATATGGCTTCCAGCTCCTACGAGCAGTACTTC. Its protein product is CSARDMASSSYEQYF.

J is TRBJ1-1 and V is TRBV18; D unclear. The CDR3 is 13 residues long. The germline CDR1 and CDR2 sequences are KGHSH and LQKENI. The V end was cut by 6 bases, the J end by 1 base, with 9 bases between. CDR3 nucleotides: TGTGCCAGCTCCACAAGAGCGAACACTGAAGCTTTCTTT. Translated: CASSTRANTEAFF.

This clonotype has at least ten counts. The chain carries TRBV7-2 and TRBJ2-7; 9 bases are shared with TRBD1. Germline assignment: CDR1 SGHTA and CDR2 FQGNSA. The length of the CDR3 is 14 residues. V lost 5 bases and J lost 4; bases outside the gene matches: 6. The CDR3 region is CASSPPGQGYEQYF. The CDR3 DNA is TGTGCCAGCAGCCCCCCCGGACAGGGGTACGAGCAGTACTTC.

The chain joins TRBV30 to TRBJ2-1, with 8 nucleotides matching TRBD2. Per germline, CDR1 GTSNPN and CDR2 SVGIG (reference sequence). The CDR3 spans 14 residues. The junction had 10 bases not matched to a gene; V was cut back by 3 bases and J by 9 bases. CDR3 DNA sequence: TGTGCCTGGAGAGAGCGGGAGACAGGAGTTGAGCAGTTCTTC. Encoded protein: CAWRERETGVEQFF.

This clonotype was seen a few times. This rearrangement joins TRBV14 to TRBJ2-6; the D is unclear. CDR3 length equals 17 residues. The V gene's germline CDR1 is SGHDN and CDR2 FVKESK. Trimming left V 0 bases short and J 0 bases short, with 9 bases between. CDR3 loop: CASSQDVFRSGANVLTF. The CDR3 nucleotides read TGTGCCAGCAGCCAAGATGTGTTTCGCTCTGGGGCCAACGTCCTGACTTTC.

The V and J genes are TRBV5-1 and TRBJ2-4; TRBD1 agrees at 8 bases. Germline V gives CDR1 SGHRS, CDR2 YFSETQ. The CDR3 spans 13 residues. After removal of 4 bases from V and 8 bases from J, the junction contained 5 bases not matched to a gene. Here the CDR3 reads CASSADRGHIQYF. CDR3 coding DNA: TGCGCCAGCAGCGCCGACAGGGGACACATTCAGTACTTC.

The genes are TRBV7-2 and TRBJ2-2, with D possibly being TRBD1 or TRBD2 (5 bases each). The CDR3 is 16 amino acids. Germline assignment: CDR1 SGHTA and CDR2 FQGNSA. V dropped 5 bases and J dropped 2 bases, with 15 bases sitting between them. The CDR3 loop reads CASSPKGRLNTGELFF. The CDR3 coding sequence is TGTGCCAGCAGCCCAAAGGGACGGCTAAACACCGGGGAGCTGTTTTTT.

This clonotype was seen only a few times. The chain combines TRBV12-3 or TRBV12-4 with TRBJ1-4; 7 nucleotides agree with TRBD1. This CDR3 is 14 amino acids long. J lost 8 bases, V lost 1 base, and 4 bases had no gene match. CDR3: CASSLGQGPEKLFF. In DNA form, the CDR3 reads TGTGCCAGCAGTTTAGGACAGGGCCCCGAAAAACTGTTTTTT.

This chain joins TRBV15 and TRBJ2-5; D not certain. Germline-derived CDR1 and CDR2 are LNHNV and YYDKDF (reference sequence). Trimming removed 3 bases at V and 5 bases at J, with 16 bases between. The CDR3 has 15 residues. CDR3 nucleotide sequence: TGTGCCACCAGCAGGGTGGGCTCCCTCGGGGAGACCCAGTACTTC. This translates into CATSRVGSLGETQYF.

V is TRBV7-2 and J is TRBJ2-3, with 9 nucleotides matching TRBD2. CDR3 size: 15 residues. V trimming: 5 bases; J trimming: 3 bases; junction bases outside the gene matches: 6. CDR1 and CDR2 from the germline V gene are SGHTA and FQGNSA. The CDR3 region is CASSPGGRGTDTQYF. The DNA for the CDR3 is TGTGCCAGCAGCCCGGGCGGGAGGGGGACAGATACGCAGTATTTT.

The chain combines TRBV7-9 with TRBJ2-1, with D perhaps TRBD2 (6 bases). The CDR3 has 16 amino acids. Germline CDR1 and CDR2: SEHNR and FQNEAQ (reference sequence). V was clipped by 0 bases and J by 6 bases, with 15 bases between them. CDR3 amino acids: CASSLAWTEGVNEQFF. CDR3 sequence (DNA): TGTGCCAGCAGCTTAGCGTGGACGGAGGGAGTCAATGAGCAGTTCTTC.

The rearrangement links TRBV5-1 to TRBJ1-2, with no clear D. The CDR3 runs to 12 residues. The V gene's germline CDR1 is SGHRS and CDR2 YFSETQ. Trimming removed 4 bases from V and 4 bases from J, with 8 bases in between. The CDR3 region is CASSRGSYGYTF. The CDR3 region has the DNA TGCGCCAGCAGCAGAGGAAGCTATGGCTACACCTTC.